The subject of this entry is one TCR beta chain. As yet, its antigen is unknown. These data are taken from a study of tumor-infiltrating lymphocytes in localized non-small cell lung cancer. Study-wide background: Several tumor histologies, both smoking statuses, and some post-neoadjuvant chemotherapy samples were included. Tumor tissue and non-adjacent uninvolved lung came from each patient.

Study-wide results and caveats: Not all patients were TCR sequenced, owing to tissue quantity. T-cell fraction did not differ between immunotypes IM1 and IM2.

Assay: immunoSEQ multiplex PCR; the TCRdb copy retains only in-frame clones and omits some. The table has 5,000 to 8,000 clones, around 71% seen once. This sequence was found in a human donor with non-small cell lung cancer. Sequences were obtained from uninvolved lung tissue not adjacent to the tumor.

CDR3 amino acids: CASSRGSGGEYEQYF. As DNA, the CDR3 is TGCGCCAGCAGCCGGGGGTCAGGGGGGGAATACGAGCAGTACTTC. V and J are TRBV4-1 and TRBJ2-7, with D tentatively TRBD1 or TRBD2 (7 bases each). CDR3 length: 15 amino acids. The V end was cut by 4 bases, the J end by 4 bases, with 17 bases between. The V gene's germline CDR1 is MGHRA and CDR2 YSYEKL.